This T cell receptor beta chain was retrieved from a study of blood T cell repertoires in COVID-19. At the level of the study: Spain, Italy and the United States supplied samples that represented acute and convalescent COVID-19.

Seattle patient enrollment occurred during active infection, with longitudinal follow-up thereafter. Authors' analysis steps: Reference gene primer amplification yielded estimated nucleated cell counts. Measured with immunoSEQ multiplex PCR; TCRdb has only the in-frame clones, and not every one. That table furnishes V, J and clone size, whereas the DNA furnished D and trimming. The data show around 150,000 clones, with around 93% seen just once and about 4.6% held by the top ten. This sequence was found in a man aged 30 to 45 with COVID-19, enrolled during active disease. The sequencing sample was made of peripheral blood.

The CDR3 coding sequence is TGCAGCGCCGCTCGGACTAGCGGGGGGGCGAGCTCAGATACGCAGTATTTT. Translated: CSAARTSGGASSDTQYF. V is TRBV29-1 and J is TRBJ2-3; TRBD2 matches at 15 bases. J gave up 4 bases and V 7 bases, and 12 bases lay outside the gene matches. This CDR3 has 17 residues. Per germline, CDR1 SQVTM and CDR2 ANQGSEA.